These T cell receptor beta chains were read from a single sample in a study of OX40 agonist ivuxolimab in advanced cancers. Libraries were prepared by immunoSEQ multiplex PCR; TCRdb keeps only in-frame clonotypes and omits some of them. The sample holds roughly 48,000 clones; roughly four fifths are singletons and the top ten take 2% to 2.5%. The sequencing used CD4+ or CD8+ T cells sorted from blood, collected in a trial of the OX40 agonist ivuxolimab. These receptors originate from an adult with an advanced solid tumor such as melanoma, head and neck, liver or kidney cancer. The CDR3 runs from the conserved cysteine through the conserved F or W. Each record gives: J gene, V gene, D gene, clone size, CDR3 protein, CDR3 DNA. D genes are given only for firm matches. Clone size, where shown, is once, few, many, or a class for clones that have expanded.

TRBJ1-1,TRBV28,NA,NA,CASSFPRVQNTEALF,TGTGCCAGCAGTTTCCCCAGGGTACAGAACACTGAAGCTCTCTTT
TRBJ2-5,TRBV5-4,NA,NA,CATLGGNGETQYF,TGTGCCACCCTAGGGGGAAACGGAGAGACCCAGTACTTC
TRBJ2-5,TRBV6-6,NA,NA,CASSYKETQYF,TGTGCCAGCAGTTACAAGGAGACCCAGTACTTC
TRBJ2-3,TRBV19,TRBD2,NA,CASSNLLAGPGDTQYF,TGTGCCAGTAGTAACCTATTAGCGGGACCGGGAGATACGCAGTATTTT
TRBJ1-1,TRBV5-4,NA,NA,CASSPTGARNYRNTEAFF,TGTGCCAGCAGCCCTACCGGGGCCAGGAACTATCGGAACACTGAAGCTTTCTTT
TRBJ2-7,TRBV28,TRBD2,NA,CASSSSGVWQYF,TGTGCCAGCAGTTCTAGCGGGGTTTGGCAGTACTTC
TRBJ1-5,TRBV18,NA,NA,CASSPGGSEPQHF,TGTGCCAGCTCACCAGGGGGCTCGGAGCCCCAGCATTTT
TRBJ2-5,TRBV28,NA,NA,CASSFPKQTQYF,TGTGCCAGCAGTTTCCCTAAGCAGACCCAGTACTTC
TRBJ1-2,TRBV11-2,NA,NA,CASSLEGAGSYTF,TGTGCCAGCAGCTTAGAAGGGGCCGGGAGCTACACCTTC
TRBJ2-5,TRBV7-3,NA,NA,CASSLPGGTQYF,TGTGCCAGCAGCTTACCTGGGGGGACCCAGTACTTC
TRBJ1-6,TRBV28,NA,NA,CASSFLQGNNSPLHF,TGTGCCAGCAGTTTTTTACAGGGTAATAATTCACCCCTCCACTTT
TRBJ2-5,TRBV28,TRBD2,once,CASSLILAGVPYQETQYF,TGTGCCAGCAGTTTGATTTTAGCGGGGGTCCCGTACCAAGAGACCCAGTACTTC
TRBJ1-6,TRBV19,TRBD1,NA,CASSETGGNSPLHF,TGTGCCAGTAGTGAGACAGGGGGCAACTCACCCCTCCACTTT
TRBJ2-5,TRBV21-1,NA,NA,CASSPPEQGRETQYF,TGTGCCAGCAGCCCCCCGGAGCAGGGGCGGGAGACCCAGTACTTC
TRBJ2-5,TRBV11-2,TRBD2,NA,CASSLVGGQTQYF,TGTGCCAGCAGCTTAGTGGGAGGGCAGACCCAGTACTTC
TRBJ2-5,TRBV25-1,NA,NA,CASSEYRGQETQYF,TGTGCCAGCAGTGAATATCGCGGACAAGAGACCCAGTACTTC
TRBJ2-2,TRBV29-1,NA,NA,CSVDGGQGGTGELFF,TGCAGCGTTGACGGGGGGCAGGGCGGCACCGGGGAGCTGTTTTTT
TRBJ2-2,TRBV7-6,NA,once,CASSLGVFGQGNTGELFF,TGTGCCAGCAGCTTAGGTGTATTTGGCCAGGGTAACACCGGGGAGCTGTTTTTT
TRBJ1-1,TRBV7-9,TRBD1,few,CASSVGQGNTEAFF,TGTGCCAGCAGCGTGGGACAGGGTAACACTGAAGCTTTCTTT
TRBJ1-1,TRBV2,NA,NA,CASSWTPTFTEAFF,TGTGCCAGCAGTTGGACGCCGACCTTCACTGAAGCTTTCTTT
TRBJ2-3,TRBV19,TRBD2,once,CASSPGLAGFTDTQYF,TGTGCCAGTTCTCCCGGACTAGCGGGGTTCACAGATACGCAGTATTTT
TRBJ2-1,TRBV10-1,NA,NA,CASSFSGPSDEQFF,TGCGCCAGCAGTTTCAGCGGGCCCTCGGATGAGCAGTTCTTC
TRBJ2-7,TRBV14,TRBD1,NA,CASSPSGQGFYEQYF,TGTGCCAGCAGCCCCTCGGGACAGGGGTTCTACGAGCAGTACTTC
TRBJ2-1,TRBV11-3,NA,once,CASSRGHEQFF,TGTGCCAGCAGCCGGGGCCATGAGCAGTTCTTC
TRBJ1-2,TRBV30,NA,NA,CAWSRDRQHGYTF,TGTGCCTGGAGTCGCGACAGACAACATGGCTACACCTTC
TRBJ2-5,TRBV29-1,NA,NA,CSGGDKETQYF,TGCAGCGGAGGGGACAAAGAGACCCAGTACTTC
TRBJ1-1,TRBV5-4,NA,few,CASSAGQIMNTEAFF,TGTGCCAGCAGCGCCGGACAGATTATGAACACTGAAGCTTTCTTT
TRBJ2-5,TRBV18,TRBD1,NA,CASSPEDRFQETQYF,TGTGCCAGCTCACCCGAGGACAGGTTCCAAGAGACCCAGTACTTC
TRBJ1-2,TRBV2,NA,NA,CASSEEAGFEFYGYTF,TGTGCCAGCAGTGAAGAAGCCGGGTTTGAATTCTATGGCTACACCTTC
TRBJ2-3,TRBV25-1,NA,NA,CASSEAGPFVDTQYF,TGTGCCAGCAGTGAGGCAGGTCCTTTTGTGGATACGCAGTATTTT
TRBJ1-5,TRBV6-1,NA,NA,CASSDVWGGQPQHF,TGTGCCAGCAGTGACGTCTGGGGAGGACAGCCCCAGCATTTT
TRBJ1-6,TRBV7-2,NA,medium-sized,CASSLGPFNSPLHF,TGTGCCAGCAGCTTAGGACCGTTTAATTCACCCCTCCACTTT
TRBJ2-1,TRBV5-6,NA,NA,CASSFFNRNEQFF,TGTGCCAGCAGCTTTTTTAACCGAAATGAGCAGTTCTTC
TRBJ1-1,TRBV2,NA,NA,CASRAGPRNTEAFF,TGTGCCAGCAGAGCGGGACCCAGGAACACTGAAGCTTTCTTT
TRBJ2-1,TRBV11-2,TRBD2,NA,CASSLRRGEGLGYNEQFF,TGTGCCAGCAGCTTAAGGCGGGGGGAGGGACTTGGGTACAATGAGCAGTTCTTC
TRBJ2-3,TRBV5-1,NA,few,CASTRAGLATDTQYF,TGCGCCAGCACCCGGGCGGGGCTAGCCACAGATACGCAGTATTTT
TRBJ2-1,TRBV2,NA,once,CASSEPSAREQFF,TGTGCCAGCAGTGAACCGTCCGCCCGTGAGCAGTTCTTC
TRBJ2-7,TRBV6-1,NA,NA,CASSDVQAEQYF,TGTGCCAGCAGTGATGTTCAGGCTGAGCAGTACTTC
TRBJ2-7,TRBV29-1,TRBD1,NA,CSAEQGAGYEQYF,TGCAGCGCCGAACAGGGGGCCGGTTACGAGCAGTACTTC
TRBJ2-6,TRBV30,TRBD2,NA,CAWSVGGLAGFSGANVLTF,TGTGCCTGGAGTGTGGGGGGGCTAGCGGGTTTCTCTGGGGCCAACGTCCTGACTTTC
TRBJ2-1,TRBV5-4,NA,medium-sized,CASSMGLDYNEQFF,TGTGCCAGCAGCATGGGACTCGACTACAATGAGCAGTTCTTC
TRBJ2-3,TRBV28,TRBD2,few,CASSFLAGGSDTQYF,TGTGCCAGCAGTTTTCTAGCGGGAGGGTCAGATACGCAGTATTTT
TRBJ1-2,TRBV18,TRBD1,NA,CASSPQGANGYTF,TGTGCCAGCTCGCCACAGGGGGCGAATGGCTACACCTTC
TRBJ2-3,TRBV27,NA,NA,CASSRAALASGTDTQYF,TGTGCCAGCAGCCGCGCGGCACTAGCCAGTGGAACAGATACGCAGTATTTT
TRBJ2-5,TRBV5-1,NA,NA,CASTLNGRQETQYF,TGCGCCAGCACCTTAAACGGTAGACAAGAGACCCAGTACTTC
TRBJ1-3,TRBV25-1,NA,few,CASSEGVDGTRGVNTIYF,TGTGCCAGCAGTGAAGGAGTGGACGGGACCCGGGGTGTGAACACCATATATTTT
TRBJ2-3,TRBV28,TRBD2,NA,CASSPRLAGYPSTDTQYF,TGTGCCAGCAGTCCACGACTAGCGGGGTACCCTAGCACAGATACGCAGTATTTT
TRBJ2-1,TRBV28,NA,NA,CASSLGGRDEQFF,TGTGCCAGCAGTTTAGGGGGAAGGGATGAGCAGTTCTTC
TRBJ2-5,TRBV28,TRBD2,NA,CASAPGLPLETQYF,TGTGCCAGCGCACCGGGACTACCCTTAGAGACCCAGTACTTC
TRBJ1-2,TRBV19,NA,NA,CASSMFSDYGYTF,TGTGCCAGTAGTATGTTTTCCGACTATGGCTACACCTTC
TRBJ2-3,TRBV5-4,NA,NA,CASSQRGTDTQYF,TGTGCCAGCAGCCAAAGAGGCACAGATACGCAGTATTTT
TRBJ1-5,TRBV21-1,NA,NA,CASSHICRGGNQPQHF,TGTGCCAGCAGCCATATTTGCAGGGGGGGCAATCAGCCCCAGCATTTT
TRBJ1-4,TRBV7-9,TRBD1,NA,CASSLGGTGSNEKLFF,TGTGCCAGCAGCTTAGGGGGGACAGGATCGAATGAAAAACTGTTTTTT
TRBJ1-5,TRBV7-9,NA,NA,CASQGNSNQPQHF,TGTGCCAGTCAGGGGAATAGCAATCAGCCCCAGCATTTT
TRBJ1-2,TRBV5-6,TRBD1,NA,CASSFTGVGYGYTF,TGTGCCAGCAGCTTTACAGGGGTAGGCTATGGCTACACCTTC
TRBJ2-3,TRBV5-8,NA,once,CASSIRTDTQYF,TGTGCCAGCAGCATACGCACAGATACGCAGTATTTT
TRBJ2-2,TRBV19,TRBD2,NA,CASRLAGGGTGELFF,TGTGCCAGTAGGCTAGCGGGAGGGGGCACCGGGGAGCTGTTTTTT
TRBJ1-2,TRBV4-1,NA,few,CASSQDLYMEGRKSGYTF,TGCGCCAGCAGCCAAGATTTGTACATGGAGGGTCGAAAAAGTGGCTACACCTTC
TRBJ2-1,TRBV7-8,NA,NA,CASSSHRGDSYNEQFF,TGTGCCAGCAGCTCCCATAGGGGGGACTCCTACAATGAGCAGTTCTTC
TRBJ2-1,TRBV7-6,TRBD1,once,CASSPPGQGNNEQFF,TGTGCCAGCAGCCCTCCGGGACAGGGGAACAATGAGCAGTTCTTC